This T cell receptor beta chain originates from a study of blood T cell repertoires in COVID-19. Across the whole study: COVID-19 samples, acute and convalescent, were from the United States, Italy and Spain.

Profiled with immunoSEQ multiplex PCR; TCRdb holds only in-frame clones, not every one. The table has about 250,000 clones, more than 75% seen once. The germline gives CDR1 SGHNT, CDR2 YENEEA. The CDR3 loop spans 14 amino acids. J was trimmed by 6 bases and V by 1 base; bases with no gene match: 0. Participants reported their clinical history, and cohort assignment relied on those reports. The material sequenced was PBMCs or T cells enriched from blood (not recorded which). V gene TRBV11-3 combines with J gene TRBJ2-7, with 13 bases lining up with TRBD2. The clonotype was recovered from a woman in her forties or fifties who had recovered from COVID-19. CDR3 in DNA: TGTGCCAGCAGCTTAGGGACTAGCGGGAGCGAGCAGTACTTC. Translation gives CASSLGTSGSEQYF.